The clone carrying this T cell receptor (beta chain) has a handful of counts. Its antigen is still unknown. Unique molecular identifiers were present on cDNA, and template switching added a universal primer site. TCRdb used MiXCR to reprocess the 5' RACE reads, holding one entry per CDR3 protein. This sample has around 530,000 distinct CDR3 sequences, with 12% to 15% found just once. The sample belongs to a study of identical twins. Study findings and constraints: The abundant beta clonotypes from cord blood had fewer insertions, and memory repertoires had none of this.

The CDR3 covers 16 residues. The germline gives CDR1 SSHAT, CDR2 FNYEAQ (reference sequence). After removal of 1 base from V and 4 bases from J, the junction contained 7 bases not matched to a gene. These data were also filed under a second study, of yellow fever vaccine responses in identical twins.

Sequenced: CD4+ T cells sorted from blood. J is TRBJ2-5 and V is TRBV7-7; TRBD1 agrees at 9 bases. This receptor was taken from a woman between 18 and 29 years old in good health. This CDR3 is CASSLGGQGNSETQYF. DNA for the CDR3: TGTGCCAGCAGCTTAGGGGGACAGGGAAATTCAGAGACCCAGTACTTC. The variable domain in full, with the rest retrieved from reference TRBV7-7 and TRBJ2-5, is GAGVSQSPRYKVTKRGQDVTLRCDPISSHATLYWYQQALGQGPEFLTYFNYEAQPDKSGLPSDRFSAERPEGSISTLTIQRTEQRDSAMYRCASSLGGQGNSETQYFGPGTRLLVL.